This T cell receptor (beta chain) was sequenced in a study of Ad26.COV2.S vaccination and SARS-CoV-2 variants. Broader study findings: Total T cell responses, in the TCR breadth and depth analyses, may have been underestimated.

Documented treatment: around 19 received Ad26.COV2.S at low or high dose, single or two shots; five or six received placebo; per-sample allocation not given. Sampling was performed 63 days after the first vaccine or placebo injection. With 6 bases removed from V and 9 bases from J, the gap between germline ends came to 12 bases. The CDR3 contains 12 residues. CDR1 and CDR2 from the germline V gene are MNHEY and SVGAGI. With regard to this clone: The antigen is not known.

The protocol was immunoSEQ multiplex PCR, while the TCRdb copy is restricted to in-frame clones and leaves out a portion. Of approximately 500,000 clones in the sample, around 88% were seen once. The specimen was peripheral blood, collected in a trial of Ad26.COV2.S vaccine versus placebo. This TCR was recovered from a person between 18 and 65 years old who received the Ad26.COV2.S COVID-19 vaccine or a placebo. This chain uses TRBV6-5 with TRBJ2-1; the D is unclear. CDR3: CASSRDFGEQFF. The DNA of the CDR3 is TGTGCCAGCAGCAGAGACTTCGGTGAGCAGTTCTTC.